This T cell receptor beta chain is drawn from a study of blood T cell repertoires in COVID-19. Study-level information: COVID-19 samples collected from the United States, Italy and Spain covered acute and convalescent phases.

Generated by immunoSEQ multiplex PCR, the TCRdb table keeps only in-frame clones and is missing some. The sample lists tens of thousands of clones, approximately 81% occurring once. Germline assignment: CDR1 LNHNV and CDR2 YYDKDF (reference sequence). The junction had 14 bases not matched to a gene; V was cut back by 3 bases and J by 8 bases. This CDR3 has 16 residues. Sequencing was carried out using peripheral blood. J is TRBJ1-2 and V is TRBV15; 8 bases align to TRBD1. This sequence originates from a man older than 75 with acute or convalescent COVID-19. The CDR3 is CATSSSLDRVLRGYTF. As DNA, the CDR3 is TGTGCCACCAGCAGTTCCTTGGACAGGGTCCTTAGGGGCTACACCTTC.